Below, one TCR beta chain is given with its context. Here immunoSEQ multiplex PCR was the method, and the copy in TCRdb shows in-frame clones only, minus some. The sample carries about 60,000 clones, approximately 91% recorded once. The data stem from a study of blood T cell repertoires in COVID-19. CDR1 SGHRS and CDR2 YFSETQ come from the germline V gene. The J segment lost 0 bases and the V segment lost 7 bases, leaving 4 bases of the junction unmatched. This CDR3 contains 15 residues. The sequencing input was peripheral blood. The TCR originated in a man aged 50 to 60 with active COVID-19. The chain has TRBV5-1 and TRBJ2-2, with 9 bases fitting TRBD1. The CDR3 spells CASANRGPNTGELFF. The CDR3 DNA follows: TGCGCCAGCGCCAACAGGGGGCCGAACACCGGGGAGCTGTTTTTT.